Shown below are 29 T cell receptor beta chains from a single sample sequenced in a study of cytomegalovirus exposure and HLA in healthy donors. Vbeta (60) and Jbeta (13) primers were used in the PCR. Sequencing was performed with immunoSEQ multiplex PCR; in TCRdb, only in-frame clones are kept and a portion is missing. This repertoire shows around 150,000 clones, approximately 72% found once; its top ten account for 5.5% to 7.5%. Sequencing was carried out using PBMCs. These receptors all come from a woman aged 55-70 years in good health and CMV-seronegative.

The chain combines TRBV11-1 with TRBJ1-1, with D tentatively TRBD1 (6 bases). The ends were cut back, 5 bases at V and 3 bases at J, with 19 bases in the middle. CDR1 is SGHAT, CDR2 FQDESV, per germline (reference sequence). The CDR3 is 16 residues long. This chain's CDR3 is CASSTRFQGRDTEAFF. DNA for the CDR3: TGTGCCAGCAGCACCCGTTTCCAGGGGCGGGACACTGAAGCTTTCTTT. Full variable domain (remainder filled in from reference TRBV11-1 and TRBJ1-1): EAEVAQSPRYKITEKSQAVAFWCDPISGHATLYWYRQILGQGPELLVQFQDESVVDDSQLPKDRFSAERLKGVDSTLKIQPAELGDSAMYLCASSTRFQGRDTEAFFGQGTRLTVV.

With respect to this clone: Within the sample, other DNA sequences also encode this same CDR3. In DNA, the CDR3 is TGTGCCAGTAGGGACAGGGTCAATCAGCCCCAGCATTTT. It specifies CASRDRVNQPQHF. The gene calls are TRBV19 and TRBJ1-5; TRBD1 aligns across 8 bases. The V segment lost 6 bases and the J segment 3 bases; nucleotides outside the gene matches: 1. Looked up from germline, CDR1 is LNHDA and CDR2 is SQIVND (reference sequence). The CDR3 spans 13 residues.

The CDR3 is CASRGSGSYGYTF. For the CDR3, the DNA is TGTGCCAGCAGGGGATCCGGGAGTTATGGCTACACCTTC. The chain is built from TRBV28 and TRBJ1-2; D uncertain. The CDR3 loop spans 13 amino acids. Between the trimmed V and J ends, which lost 6 bases and 5 bases, there was a span of 13 bases. Germline assignment: CDR1 MDHEN and CDR2 SYDVKM.

This clone was found once. The chain is built from TRBV4-1 and TRBJ2-2; D is uncertain. Germline V gives CDR1 MGHRA, CDR2 YSYEKL. This CDR3 is 14 amino acids long. V lost 2 bases to trimming and J lost 4 bases, with 8 bases between them. The CDR3 spells CASSQHRVTGELFF. In DNA form, the CDR3 reads TGCGCCAGCAGCCAACACCGAGTCACCGGGGAGCTGTTTTTT.

This CDR3 is CASGLAPGGANEQFF. As DNA, the CDR3 is TGTGCTAGTGGTTTGGCCCCGGGGGGGGCCAATGAGCAGTTCTTC. This chain links TRBV12-5 with TRBJ2-1; 8 positions agree with TRBD2. This CDR3 comprises 15 residues. Germline assignment: CDR1 LGHNT and CDR2 FRNRAP. The V and J ends lost 1 base and 6 bases, in that order; junction bases with no gene match: 5.

The chain uses TRBV9 and TRBJ1-1, with 8 nucleotides matching TRBD1. CDR1 SGDLS and CDR2 YYNGEE come from the germline V gene. The CDR3 consists of 16 residues. J was trimmed by 0 bases and V by 0 bases; bases with no gene match: 4. The CDR3 spells CASSVAAGGLNTEAFF. Written as DNA, the CDR3 is TGTGCCAGCAGCGTAGCGGCAGGGGGCTTGAACACTGAAGCTTTCTTT.

This clone came up a few times. The V call is TRBV28, the J call TRBJ2-3, with 10 bases matching TRBD2. Germline V lookup: CDR1 MDHEN, CDR2 SYDVKM. There are 16 residues in the CDR3. Germline trimming cut 7 bases from V and 5 bases from J; bases unmatched to any gene: 12. CDR3 in amino acids: CASIQIAGGHGDTQYF. Written as DNA, the CDR3 is TGTGCCAGCATCCAGATAGCGGGAGGTCACGGAGATACGCAGTATTTT. Combining the CDR3 with reference TRBV28 and TRBJ2-3 gives the whole variable domain DVKVTQSSRYLVKRTGEKVFLECVQDMDHENMFWYRQDPGLGLRLIYFSYDVKMKEKGDIPEGYSVSREKKERFSLILESASTNQTSMYLCASIQIAGGHGDTQYFGPGTRLTVL.

This chain uses TRBV5-4 with TRBJ1-2; 10 bases are shared with TRBD1. From germline, CDR1 is SGHNT and CDR2 YYREEE (reference sequence). The CDR3 sequence is 16 residues long. V gave up 5 bases and J gave up 4 bases; unmatched junction bases: 11. The CDR3 region has the DNA TGTGCCAGCAGACGAGAGACAGGGGGCTCCCTCTATGGCTACACCTTC. Protein: CASRRETGGSLYGYTF. Looking up the rest from reference TRBV5-4 and TRBJ1-2 gives the full variable domain: ETGVTQSPTHLIKTRGQQVTLRCSSQSGHNTVSWYQQALGQGPQFIFQYYREEENGRGNFPPRFSGLQFPNYSSELNVNALELDDSALYLCASRRETGGSLYGYTFGSGTRLTVV.

The chain couples TRBV5-4 to TRBJ2-4; 7 bases map to TRBD2. Germline assignment: CDR1 SGHNT and CDR2 YYREEE (reference sequence). V was clipped by 4 bases and J by 7 bases; unmatched bases: 8. This CDR3 spans 14 amino acids. The CDR3 sequence: CASSPMGGENIQYF. The CDR3 DNA follows: TGTGCCAGCAGCCCGATGGGGGGGGAGAACATTCAGTACTTC. Full variable domain (rest looked up from reference TRBV5-4 and TRBJ2-4): ETGVTQSPTHLIKTRGQQVTLRCSSQSGHNTVSWYQQALGQGPQFIFQYYREEENGRGNFPPRFSGLQFPNYSSELNVNALELDDSALYLCASSPMGGENIQYFGAGTRLSVL.

This clone has more than one count but fewer than ten. This chain links TRBV27 with TRBJ2-5; D is ambiguous. The germline V gene encodes CDR1 MNHEY and CDR2 SMNVEV (reference sequence). The CDR3 consists of 12 residues. Trimming shortened V by 5 bases and J by 0 bases, and 4 bases separated the two germline ends. The CDR3 DNA follows: TGTGCCAGCAGTCCCTACCAAGAGACCCAGTACTTC. Its translation: CASSPYQETQYF.

This clone was counted once. The rearrangement uses TRBV5-6 and TRBJ1-2; 7 bases line up with TRBD1. There are 17 residues in the CDR3. V lost 4 bases and J lost 0; bases outside the gene matches: 12. Germline loops: CDR1 SGHDT, CDR2 YYEEEE. As DNA, the CDR3 is TGTGCCAGCAGCCCCACTACCGCTGGACAGGCTAACTATGGCTACACCTTC. Its protein is CASSPTTAGQANYGYTF.

V is TRBV28 and J is TRBJ2-1; 12 nucleotides line up with TRBD2. V gave up 4 bases and J gave up 4 bases; unmatched junction bases: 17. Germline values: CDR1 MDHEN, CDR2 SYDVKM. The CDR3 has 20 amino acids. The CDR3 DNA reads as TGTGCCAGCAGTTCCCCGAGACTAGCGGGAGTCCCCTCTCCTTACAATGAGCAGTTCTTC. It specifies CASSSPRLAGVPSPYNEQFF.

The genes are TRBV27 and TRBJ1-1; 9 positions match TRBD1. The CDR3 runs 15 residues. Germline loops: CDR1 MNHEY, CDR2 SMNVEV (reference sequence). Losses at the gene ends were 7 bases for V and 1 base for J; bases not matched to a gene: 7. The CDR3, as DNA: TGTGCCAGCACTCCACAGGGGGCAGGGAACACTGAAGCTTTCTTT. The encoded protein is CASTPQGAGNTEAFF.

This clone was recorded a few times. The chain employs TRBV10-3 and TRBJ2-1, with a possible D match to TRBD2 (6 bases). Germline CDR1 ENHRY, CDR2 SYGVKD. The CDR3 length is 17 residues. V was cut by 0 bases and J by 8 bases, with 20 bases left in between. CDR3 amino acids: CAISESTTRGYRDEQFF. For the CDR3, the DNA is TGTGCCATCAGTGAGTCGACGACTAGGGGCTATAGGGATGAGCAGTTCTTC.

V usage is TRBV19 and J usage is TRBJ2-7; D is uncertain. Germline loops: CDR1 LNHDA, CDR2 SQIVND (reference sequence). CDR3 length: 14 amino acids. Trimming stripped 2 bases from V and 0 bases from J, with 8 bases between. The CDR3 DNA is TGTGCCAGTAGTATATCAACCAGCTCCTACGAGCAGTACTTC. Its protein product is CASSISTSSYEQYF.

The gene calls are TRBV5-4 and TRBJ2-5; 14 nucleotides match TRBD2. Germline V gene data show CDR1 as SGHNT and CDR2 as YYREEE (reference sequence). J lost 5 bases, V lost 4 bases, and 7 bases had no gene match. The CDR3 loop spans 16 amino acids. CDR3 region: CASSQGLAGARETQYF. As DNA, the CDR3 is TGTGCCAGCAGCCAGGGACTAGCGGGGGCCCGGGAGACCCAGTACTTC. Filled out from reference TRBV5-4 and TRBJ2-5, the complete variable domain reads ETGVTQSPTHLIKTRGQQVTLRCSSQSGHNTVSWYQQALGQGPQFIFQYYREEENGRGNFPPRFSGLQFPNYSSELNVNALELDDSALYLCASSQGLAGARETQYFGPGTRLLVL.

The chain couples TRBV6-5 to TRBJ2-7, with 8 bases identical to TRBD2. After removal of 8 bases from V and 1 base from J, the junction contained 7 bases not matched to a gene. CDR1 and CDR2 from the germline V gene are MNHEY and SVGAGI. The CDR3 sequence is 14 residues long. For the CDR3, the DNA is TGTGCCAGCGGCACGGGGGGGGGATCCTACGAGCAGTACTTC. It specifies CASGTGGGSYEQYF.

CDR3 bases: TGTGCCAGCTCACCCCAAATGACAGTAGCCAAAAACATTCAGTACTTC. Amino acid sequence: CASSPQMTVAKNIQYF. The V gene is TRBV18, the J gene TRBJ2-4; tentative D call: TRBD1 (5 bases). CDR1 and CDR2 (germline): KGHSH, LQKENI. Trimming stripped 3 bases from V and 0 bases from J, with 12 bases between. CDR3 length: 16 residues.

J is TRBJ2-7 and V is TRBV18; the match to TRBD2 covers 7 bases. This CDR3 is 15 amino acids long. The V gene end was trimmed by 2 bases and the J gene end by 1 base; junction bases not matched to a gene: 5. The germline V gene has CDR1 KGHSH and CDR2 LQKENI. CDR3 sequence reads: CASSPRLAVSYEQYF. The CDR3 nucleotides are TGTGCCAGCTCACCAAGGCTAGCGGTTTCCTACGAGCAGTACTTC.

V gene TRBV29-1 combines with J gene TRBJ2-7; 11 bases are shared with TRBD1. Unmatched junction bases numbered 9, after V lost 0 bases and J lost 5 bases. Looked up from germline, CDR1 is SQVTM and CDR2 is ANQGSEA. This CDR3 is built from 16 residues. The CDR3 sequence is CSVEDPRTGGRNEQYF. The CDR3 DNA follows: TGCAGCGTTGAAGATCCTCGGACAGGGGGCAGAAACGAGCAGTACTTC.

In its sample, this clone was seen once. The J gene is TRBJ1-5, the V gene TRBV6-1, with a tentative D call TRBD1 (5 bases). In germline, CDR1 is MNHNS, CDR2 SASEGT. The CDR3 runs 15 residues. Trimming removed 2 bases from V and 2 bases from J, with 10 bases in between. As DNA, the CDR3 is TGTGCCAGCAGTGAACCGGGGGGGGGCAATCAGCCCCAGCATTTT. The encoded protein is CASSEPGGGNQPQHF.

The chain carries TRBV11-3 and TRBJ2-2; no definite D call. The CDR3 loop spans 13 amino acids. Trimming cost V 1 base and J 5 bases, with 5 bases left between them. The germline gives CDR1 SGHNT, CDR2 YENEEA. In nucleotides, the CDR3 is TGTGCCAGCAGCTTAGCAGTTACCGGGGAGCTGTTTTTT. Amino acid sequence: CASSLAVTGELFF.

In this sample, this clone turned up a few times. The V call is TRBV5-6, the J call TRBJ1-4; TRBD1 aligns across 8 bases. Looked up from germline, CDR1 is SGHDT and CDR2 is YYEEEE. Trimming removed 4 bases from V and 8 bases from J; junction bases left unmatched: 10. CDR3 length: 15 amino acids. The CDR3 nucleotides read TGTGCCAGCAGCCCCAGCCCACAGGGGGACGAAAAACTGTTTTTT. Translation: CASSPSPQGDEKLFF.

The J gene is TRBJ2-3, the V gene TRBV15; TRBD2 is a possible D gene (6 bases). The ends were cut back, 0 bases at V and 6 bases at J, with 13 bases in the middle. Germline V lookup: CDR1 LNHNV, CDR2 YYDKDF (reference sequence). The CDR3 runs to 15 residues. The CDR3 DNA reads as TGTGCCACCAGCAGAGACGGGGACTGGGGGGATACGCAGTATTTT. Its protein is CATSRDGDWGDTQYF.

This clone was seen once. The chain has TRBV7-6 and TRBJ2-3; D is unclear. CDR3 length equals 17 residues. V was trimmed by 1 base and J by 0 bases, leaving 14 bases between them. The V gene's germline CDR1 is SGHVS and CDR2 FNYEAQ. CDR3 region: CASSLVGSRISTDTQYF. In nucleotides, the CDR3 is TGTGCCAGCAGCTTAGTTGGTTCGCGGATCAGCACAGATACGCAGTATTTT.

The chain employs TRBV5-4 and TRBJ1-2, with a weak D call TRBD1 (5 bases). With 1 base removed from V and 4 bases from J, the gap between germline ends came to 11 bases. CDR3 length: 14 amino acids. Germline V lookup: CDR1 SGHNT, CDR2 YYREEE (reference sequence). The CDR3 protein is CASSLPRVSYGYTF. DNA for the CDR3: TGTGCCAGCAGCTTGCCCAGGGTCTCCTATGGCTACACCTTC.

The chain carries TRBV11-3 and TRBJ2-5; 8 bases agree with TRBD1. Germline CDR1 is SGHNT and CDR2 is YENEEA. Trimming cost V 1 base and J 1 base; bases outside gene matches: 5. The CDR3 has 16 amino acids. CDR3 sequence reads: CASSLGQGQFQETQYF. The CDR3 DNA reads as TGTGCCAGCAGCTTAGGACAGGGGCAATTCCAAGAGACCCAGTACTTC. Full variable domain (rest looked up from reference TRBV11-3 and TRBJ2-5): EAGVVQSPRYKIIEKKQPVAFWCNPISGHNTLYWYLQNLGQGPELLIRYENEEAVDDSQLPKDRFSAERLKGVDSTLKIQPAELGDSAVYLCASSLGQGQFQETQYFGPGTRLLVL.

J is TRBJ2-7 and V is TRBV6-5; 8 nucleotides agree with TRBD1. The junction had 5 bases not matched to a gene; V was cut back by 4 bases and J by 6 bases. There are 13 residues in the CDR3. The germline gives CDR1 MNHEY, CDR2 SVGAGI. The chain's CDR3 is CASSLGQGFEQYF. The CDR3 nucleotides are TGTGCCAGCAGTTTAGGACAGGGCTTCGAGCAGTACTTC.

The chain has TRBV7-9 and TRBJ2-5; D is unresolved. V lost 2 bases, J lost 5 bases, and 12 bases lay in between. From germline, CDR1 is SEHNR and CDR2 FQNEAQ (reference sequence). This CDR3 has 14 residues. CDR3 in DNA: TGTGCCAGCAGCTTACCAGGTGGATCGGAGACCCAGTACTTC. Protein product: CASSLPGGSETQYF.